This T cell receptor beta chain was found in a study of OX40 agonist ivuxolimab in advanced cancers. Study-level points and caveats: The study did not work out the antigen specificity of the expanded peripheral T cells. Dosing at 0.1 to 3.0 mg/kg was accompanied by clonal expansion of CD4+ and CD8+ blood T cells by week 6.

In this sample, this clone turned up once. Its target is not known. The timepoints at which blood was sampled were baseline, cycle 4 day 1, and cycle 7 day 1. Clones were sequenced by immunoSEQ multiplex PCR, and TCRdb holds only the in-frame ones, with some missing. Of 65,000 to 95,000 clones listed, 80% to 90% are singletons. CDR3 size: 14 residues. Looked up from germline, CDR1 is SGHVS and CDR2 is FNYEAQ. V was shortened by 1 base and J by 1 base, with 8 bases between the two germline ends. The clonotype comes from an adult with an advanced solid tumor such as melanoma, head and neck, liver or kidney cancer. The material was CD4+ or CD8+ T cells sorted from blood, obtained in a trial of the OX40 agonist ivuxolimab. This rearrangement joins TRBV7-6 to TRBJ2-7; D remains unclear. CDR3 bases: TGTGCCAGCAGCTTAGGATTTGGGTCCTACGAGCAGTACTTC. Translation: CASSLGFGSYEQYF. Variable domain in full (rest from reference TRBV7-6 and TRBJ2-7): GAGVSQSPRYKVTKRGQDVALRCDPISGHVSLYWYRQALGQGPEFLTYFNYEAQQDKSGLPNDRFSAERPEGSISTLTIQRTEQRDSAMYRCASSLGFGSYEQYFGPGTRLTVT.